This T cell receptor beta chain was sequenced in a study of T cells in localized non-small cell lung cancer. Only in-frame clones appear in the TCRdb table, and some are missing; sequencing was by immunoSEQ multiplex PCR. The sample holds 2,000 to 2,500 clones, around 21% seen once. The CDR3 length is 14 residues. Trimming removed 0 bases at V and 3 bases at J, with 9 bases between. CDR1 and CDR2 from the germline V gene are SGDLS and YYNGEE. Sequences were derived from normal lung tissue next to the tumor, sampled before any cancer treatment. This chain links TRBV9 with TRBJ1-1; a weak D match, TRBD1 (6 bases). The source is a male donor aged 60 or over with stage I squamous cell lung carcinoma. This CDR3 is CASSVEGEDTEAFF. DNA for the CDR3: TGTGCCAGCAGCGTAGAGGGGGAGGACACTGAAGCTTTCTTT.